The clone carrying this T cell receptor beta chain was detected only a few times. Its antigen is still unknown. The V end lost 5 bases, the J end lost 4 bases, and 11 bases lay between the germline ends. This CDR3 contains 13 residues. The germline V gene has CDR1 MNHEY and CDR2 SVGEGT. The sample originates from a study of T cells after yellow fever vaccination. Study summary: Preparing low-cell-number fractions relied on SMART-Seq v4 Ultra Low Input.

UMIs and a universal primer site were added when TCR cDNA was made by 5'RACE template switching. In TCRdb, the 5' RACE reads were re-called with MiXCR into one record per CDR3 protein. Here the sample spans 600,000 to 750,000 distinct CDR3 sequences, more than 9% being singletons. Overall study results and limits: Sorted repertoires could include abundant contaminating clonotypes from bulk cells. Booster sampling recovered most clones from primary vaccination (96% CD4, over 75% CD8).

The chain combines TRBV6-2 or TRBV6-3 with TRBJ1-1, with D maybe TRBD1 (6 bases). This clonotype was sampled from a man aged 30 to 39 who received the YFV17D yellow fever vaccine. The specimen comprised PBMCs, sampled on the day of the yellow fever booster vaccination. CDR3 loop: CASSLRDTTEAFF. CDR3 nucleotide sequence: TGTGCCAGCAGTCTCAGGGACACCACTGAAGCTTTCTTT.